This passage covers 12 T cell receptor beta chains from one sample sequenced in a study of cytomegalovirus exposure and HLA in healthy donors. PCR amplification relied on 60 Vbeta primers (plus 13 Jbeta primers). TCRdb's table, derived via immunoSEQ multiplex PCR, lists solely in-frame clones and lacks some. The sample lists 200,000 to 250,000 clones, roughly 84% occurring once. Sequenced material: PBMCs. These TCRs come from a boy aged 2 to 10 in good health and CMV-seronegative.

A note on this clone: Other DNA variants within this sample encode the same CDR3. The rearrangement joins TRBV25-1 to TRBJ2-1; 7 bases line up with TRBD2. V lost 6 bases to trimming and J lost 4 bases; unmatched junction nucleotides: 6. Germline assignment: CDR1 MGHDK and CDR2 SYGVNS. This CDR3 is built from 14 residues. This CDR3 is CASRSGAQYNEQFF. The DNA for the CDR3 is TGTGCCAGCAGAAGCGGGGCACAATACAATGAGCAGTTCTTC.

This sequence joins TRBV19 and TRBJ1-5; 10 bases agree with TRBD1. CDR1 is LNHDA, CDR2 SQIVND, per germline (reference sequence). The CDR3 is 13 amino acids. V lost 6 bases and J lost 9; bases outside the gene matches: 5. This chain's CDR3 is CASRGQGDGPQHF. The CDR3 bases are TGTGCCAGTAGAGGACAGGGGGACGGGCCCCAGCATTTT.

The chain couples TRBV5-5 to TRBJ1-4; TRBD1 matches 7 bases. V lost 0 bases to trimming and J lost 4 bases; unmatched junction nucleotides: 6. CDR1 is SGHKS, CDR2 YYEKEE, per germline (reference sequence). This CDR3 has 16 amino acids. CDR3 sequence reads: CASSLGVGTVNEKLFF. The CDR3 bases are TGTGCCAGCAGCTTGGGGGTCGGGACAGTTAATGAAAAACTGTTTTTT. The complete variable domain, with remaining parts taken from reference TRBV5-5 and TRBJ1-4, reads DAGVTQSPTHLIKTRGQQVTLRCSPISGHKSVSWYQQVLGQGPQFIFQYYEKEERGRGNFPDRFSARQFPNYSSELNVNALLLGDSALYLCASSLGVGTVNEKLFFGSGTQLSVL.

The chain couples TRBV5-1 to TRBJ1-6; perhaps TRBD1 as D (6 bases). Trimming took 4 bases from V and 7 from J, leaving 15 bases between them. CDR3 length equals 15 residues. Germline V lookup: CDR1 SGHRS, CDR2 YFSETQ. CDR3 sequence (DNA): TGCGCCAGCAGCGCCTACGACAGGACCAATTCACCCCTCCACTTT. It codes for CASSAYDRTNSPLHF.

The CDR3 reads CSVEAGGYDEQFF. The DNA of the CDR3 is TGCAGCGTTGAAGCGGGTGGATATGATGAGCAGTTCTTC. The J gene is TRBJ2-1, the V gene TRBV29-1; D not resolved. Deletions cut 1 base from V and 8 bases from J, with 12 bases between. This CDR3 has 13 amino acids. Germline lookup yields CDR1 SQVTM and CDR2 ANQGSEA.

The chain is built from TRBV6-1 and TRBJ1-2, with a possible D match to TRBD1 (5 bases). Germline V gives CDR1 MNHNS, CDR2 SASEGT. With 2 bases removed from V and 6 bases from J, the gap between germline ends came to 13 bases. The CDR3 runs to 14 residues. CDR3 residues: CASSELGTGHGYTF. The CDR3 nucleotides read TGTGCCAGCAGTGAATTGGGAACAGGTCATGGCTACACCTTC.

This chain links TRBV2 with TRBJ1-4; maybe TRBD1 (5 bases). Germline CDR1 and CDR2: SNHLY and FYNNEI. V gave up 3 bases and J gave up 12 bases, with 11 bases separating them. The CDR3 length is 12 residues. DNA for the CDR3: TGTGCCAGCAGTGAGGGGGGGTGGGAACTGTTTTTT. It specifies CASSEGGWELFF.

The chain is built from TRBV6-6 and TRBJ2-7; 9 bases agree with TRBD1. V was pared by 1 base and J by 4 bases, with 8 bases of the junction left unmatched. Germline V gene data show CDR1 as MNHNY and CDR2 as SVGAGI (reference sequence). The CDR3 spans 16 residues. CDR3 nucleotide sequence: TGTGCCAGCAGTTACTACCCGTCGGGACAGGGTTACGAGCAGTACTTC. Amino acid sequence: CASSYYPSGQGYEQYF.

This clone has only a few counts. The chain's CDR3 is CSVPYGNTEAFF. DNA of the CDR3: TGCAGCGTTCCGTACGGGAACACTGAAGCTTTCTTT. The chain employs TRBV29-1 and TRBJ1-1; D gene unclear. The CDR3 consists of 12 residues. Trimming left V 5 bases short and J 1 base short, with 8 bases between. CDR1 SQVTM and CDR2 ANQGSEA come from the germline V gene. Full variable domain (outside the CDR3, taken from reference TRBV29-1 and TRBJ1-1): SAVISQKPSRDICQRGTSLTIQCQVDSQVTMMFWYRQQPGQSLTLIATANQGSEATYESGFVIDKFPISRPNLTFSTLTVSNMSPEDSSIYLCSVPYGNTEAFFGQGTRLTVV.

The rearrangement links TRBV5-1 to TRBJ2-7, with 7 bases that match TRBD1. Trimming at V came to 4 bases and at J to 2 bases, leaving 3 bases not matched to a gene. The CDR3 is 13 residues long. Germline CDR1 reads SGHRS; CDR2 reads YFSETQ. DNA for the CDR3: TGCGCCAGCAGCACGGACAGGACCTACGAGCAGTACTTC. This gives the protein CASSTDRTYEQYF.

This clone was picked up one time. The V gene is TRBV5-5, the J gene TRBJ1-2; tentative D call: TRBD1 (6 bases). CDR3 length: 15 residues. CDR1 is SGHKS, CDR2 YYEKEE, per germline (reference sequence). V lost 0 bases and J 2 bases, leaving 11 bases between the germline ends. The CDR3 is CASSLVGALNYGYTF. In nucleotides, the CDR3 is TGTGCCAGCAGCTTGGTGGGGGCTCTAAACTATGGCTACACCTTC.

This chain links TRBV6-5 with TRBJ2-1; D uncertain. The CDR3 runs to 13 residues. CDR1 is MNHEY and CDR2 is SVGAGI in the germline V gene. The ends were cut back, 2 bases at V and 8 bases at J, with 10 bases in the middle. The CDR3 coding sequence is TGTGCCAGCAGTTACACCAGTGGCTATGAGCAGTTCTTC. Protein sequence: CASSYTSGYEQFF.